This T cell receptor beta chain was retrieved from a study of radiation and T cells in renal cell carcinoma. As for time point: blood 4 weeks post-SBRT, at nephrectomy. Treatment noted: 15 Gy SBRT to primary tumor, nephrectomy 4 weeks later. The repertoire was sequenced with immunoSEQ multiplex PCR; TCRdb's copy has only in-frame clones and lacks some. Among over 60,000 clones listed, roughly 85% were seen once. In regard to this clone: Other DNA sequences in this specimen translate into the identical CDR3.

This sequence was found in a woman aged 55-70 years with renal cell carcinoma. Sequencing was performed on blood, taken from a patient whose treatment included radiotherapy and nephrectomy.

For the CDR3, the DNA is TGTGCCTGGAGCGTGTGGACAAAGGACTATGGCTACACCTTC. It translates to CAWSVWTKDYGYTF. V gene TRBV30 combines with J gene TRBJ1-2; D is perhaps TRBD1 (5 bases). This CDR3 comprises 14 residues. The germline V gene encodes CDR1 GTSNPN and CDR2 SVGIG (reference sequence). The V gene lost 3 bases and the J gene lost 3 bases, with 14 bases spanning the gap. The whole variable domain, remainder taken from reference TRBV30 and TRBJ1-2, is SQTIHQWPATLVQPVGSPLSLECTVEGTSNPNLYWYRQAAGRGLQLLFYSVGIGQISSEVPQNLSASRPQDRQFILSSKKLLLSDSGFYLCAWSVWTKDYGYTFGSGTRLTVV.